The 27 T cell receptor beta chains below were found in one sample sequenced in a study of shared clonotypes between healthy human individuals. Naive CD8 cells were CD45RO-negative, positively selected for CCR7, excluding terminally differentiated effector memory CD45RA+ cells. Measured with immunoSEQ multiplex PCR; TCRdb has only the in-frame clones, and not every one. The sample has just over 2,000,000 clones, less than 95% seen once; the top ten hold about 1.1%. Sequencing was performed on naive CD8+ T cells sorted from blood. The receptors shown here come from a man aged 18 to 30 in good health.

The gene calls are TRBV5-1 and TRBJ1-2, with 7 nucleotides matching TRBD1. With 0 bases clipped from V and 4 bases from J, the junction kept 6 bases outside the gene matches. This CDR3 is 15 amino acids long. Germline lookup yields CDR1 SGHRS and CDR2 YFSETQ. The CDR3 loop reads CASSLEVGTAYGYTF. CDR3 sequence (DNA): TGCGCCAGCAGCTTGGAGGTGGGGACAGCCTATGGCTACACCTTC.

J is TRBJ1-2 and V is TRBV19; D may be TRBD1 (5 bases). Trimming removed 3 bases from V and 7 bases from J, with 9 bases in between. The CDR3 sequence is 12 residues long. Germline values: CDR1 LNHDA, CDR2 SQIVND (reference sequence). CDR3 in DNA: TGTGCCAGTAGTATGGGGGACCCTGGCTACACCTTC. It is translated as CASSMGDPGYTF.

This chain joins TRBV19 and TRBJ2-7; D unclear. The CDR3 is 14 residues long. Looked up from germline, CDR1 is LNHDA and CDR2 is SQIVND (reference sequence). The ends were cut back, 4 bases at V and 3 bases at J, with 13 bases in the middle. Here the CDR3 DNA reads TGTGCCAGTAGTAGTTCCTTGTCCCACTACGAGCAGTACTTC. Its protein product is CASSSSLSHYEQYF.

With respect to this clone: Other DNA sequences from this sample encode an identical CDR3 as well. This chain joins TRBV4-1 and TRBJ2-7, with D unclear. V was pared by 2 bases and J by 1 base, with 6 bases between. Per the germline V gene, CDR1 is MGHRA and CDR2 is YSYEKL. This CDR3 has 13 residues. CDR3 region: CASSQTNSYEQYF. The CDR3 DNA reads as TGCGCCAGCAGCCAAACTAATTCCTACGAGCAGTACTTC.

As to this clone: This sample also contains other DNA sequences that code for the same CDR3. The chain has TRBV19 and TRBJ1-1; D is ambiguous. V gave up 3 bases and J gave up 2 bases, with 7 bases separating them. Germline CDR1 and CDR2: LNHDA and SQIVND (reference sequence). This CDR3 has 13 amino acids. In DNA, the CDR3 is TGTGCCAGTAGTATCGCGGAAAACACTGAAGCTTTCTTT. Translated: CASSIAENTEAFF.

The genes are TRBV4-1 and TRBJ1-5; D gene ambiguous. The CDR3 extends over 16 amino acids. CDR1 is MGHRA and CDR2 is YSYEKL in the germline V gene. Trimming took 0 bases from V and 3 from J, leaving 12 bases between them. The CDR3 protein is CASSQDPDGYNQPQHF. CDR3 sequence (DNA): TGCGCCAGCAGCCAAGATCCGGACGGCTACAATCAGCCCCAGCATTTT.

The J gene is TRBJ2-5, the V gene TRBV28; D remains unclear. V was cut by 1 base and J by 0 bases, with 6 bases left in between. In germline, CDR1 is MDHEN, CDR2 SYDVKM. The CDR3 length is 14 residues. The CDR3 nucleotides are TGTGCCAGCAGTTTATCCCCGTACCAAGAGACCCAGTACTTC. It translates to CASSLSPYQETQYF.

The chain is built from TRBV15 and TRBJ2-7; D possibly corresponds to TRBD1 (6 bases). CDR1 and CDR2 (germline): LNHNV, YYDKDF (reference sequence). The CDR3 loop spans 14 amino acids. Trimming removed 3 bases from V and 9 bases from J, with 18 bases in between. The CDR3 nucleotides read TGTGCCACCAGCAGCTCCTTGGGGGCTACGGTGCAGTACTTC. Its protein is CATSSSLGATVQYF.

The rearrangement uses TRBV4-3 and TRBJ2-1, with D unclear. Germline V gives CDR1 LGHNA, CDR2 YSLEER. The CDR3 loop spans 16 amino acids. The V end was cut by 4 bases, the J end by 0 bases, with 13 bases between. The CDR3 here is CASSPEYTSSYNEQFF. The CDR3 DNA follows: TGCGCCAGCAGCCCTGAGTACACCAGCTCCTACAATGAGCAGTTCTTC.

This clone has only a few counts. The CDR3 nucleotides read TGTGCCAGCACCTTGGACAGGGGAAACACCATATATTTT. Translating gives CASTLDRGNTIYF. This chain joins TRBV2 and TRBJ1-3; TRBD1 agrees at 7 bases. Germline V gives CDR1 SNHLY, CDR2 FYNNEI. The CDR3 sequence is 13 residues long. J gave up 4 bases and V 7 bases, and 4 bases lay outside the gene matches. Drawing the rest from reference TRBV2 and TRBJ1-3, the complete variable domain is EPEVTQTPSHQVTQMGQEVILRCVPISNHLYFYWYRQILGQKVEFLVSFYNNEISEKSEIFDDQFSVERPDGSNFTLKIRSTKLEDSAMYFCASTLDRGNTIYFGEGSWLTVV.

The chain has TRBV19 and TRBJ1-1, with D tentatively TRBD1 (6 bases). The V gene's germline CDR1 is LNHDA and CDR2 SQIVND (reference sequence). Trimming shortened V by 8 bases and J by 5 bases, and 6 bases separated the two germline ends. The CDR3 sequence is 10 residues long. CDR3 protein: CASQGTEAFF. The CDR3 nucleotides are TGTGCCAGTCAGGGGACTGAAGCTTTCTTT. Full variable domain (missing parts from reference TRBV19 and TRBJ1-1): DGGITQSPKYLFRKEGQNVTLSCEQNLNHDAMYWYRQDPGQGLRLIYYSQIVNDFQKGDIAEGYSVSREKKESFPLTVTSAQKNPTAFYLCASQGTEAFFGQGTRLTVV.

Concerning this clone: Other DNA sequences from this sample encode an identical CDR3 as well. V usage is TRBV7-9 and J usage is TRBJ2-5; D possibly uses TRBD1 or TRBD2 (5 bases each). The CDR3 extends over 14 amino acids. CDR1 and CDR2 from the germline V gene are SEHNR and FQNEAQ (reference sequence). Trimming removed 1 base at V and 3 bases at J, with 9 bases between. CDR3 sequence: CASSLVGGEETQYF. In nucleotides, the CDR3 is TGTGCCAGCAGCTTAGTTGGGGGAGAAGAGACCCAGTACTTC.

The gene calls are TRBV4-3 and TRBJ2-7, with 9 bases matching TRBD2. The length of the CDR3 is 16 residues. Per germline, CDR1 LGHNA and CDR2 YSLEER. V lost 0 bases to trimming and J lost 2 bases; unmatched junction nucleotides: 5. CDR3 DNA sequence: TGCGCCAGCAGCCAAGATCAGCTAGCGGGGACCTACGAGCAGTACTTC. This gives the protein CASSQDQLAGTYEQYF.

A note on this clone: Other nucleotide sequences in the sample specify the same CDR3. J is TRBJ1-1 and V is TRBV5-1; a possible D gene is TRBD1 (6 bases). Trimming removed 4 bases at V and 2 bases at J, with 9 bases between. The length of the CDR3 is 13 residues. Germline loops: CDR1 SGHRS, CDR2 YFSETQ. DNA of the CDR3: TGCGCCAGCAGCCCCAGGGGAAACACTGAAGCTTTCTTT. Translating gives CASSPRGNTEAFF. The full variable domain, its missing parts supplied by reference TRBV5-1 and TRBJ1-1, is KAGVTQTPRYLIKTRGQQVTLSCSPISGHRSVSWYQQTPGQGLQFLFEYFSETQRNKGNFPGRFSGRQFSNSRSEMNVSTLELGDSALYLCASSPRGNTEAFFGQGTRLTVV.

The chain employs TRBV9 and TRBJ2-2, with TRBD2 matching 8 bases. Germline lookup yields CDR1 SGDLS and CDR2 YYNGEE. The ends lost 4 bases at V and 7 bases at J; junction bases unmatched: 15. The CDR3 has 17 residues. The CDR3 DNA sequence: TGTGCCAGCAGCCCAAGTGGTAGCGGGATGTTGTACGGGGAGCTGTTTTTT. Residues: CASSPSGSGMLYGELFF.

A remark on this clone: At the DNA level, this CDR3 is encoded by other sequences in the same sample as well. The CDR3 DNA follows: TGTGCCAGCAGTGAAGCGTGGGGGGCCGGGGAGCTGTTTTTT. Translated, it gives CASSEAWGAGELFF. V and J are TRBV6-1 and TRBJ2-2; D is perhaps TRBD2 (6 bases). From germline, CDR1 is MNHNS and CDR2 SASEGT. The CDR3 runs 14 residues. Trimming stripped 0 bases from V and 6 bases from J, with 8 bases between.

The chain carries TRBV10-3 and TRBJ2-3, with D maybe TRBD2 (6 bases). Trimming removed 7 bases from V and 2 bases from J, with 13 bases in between. Germline CDR1 ENHRY, CDR2 SYGVKD. This CDR3 is built from 14 residues. For the CDR3, the DNA is TGTGCCATCACCAGGGACTCGCCCACAGATACGCAGTATTTT. Translated: CAITRDSPTDTQYF.

This chain joins TRBV19 and TRBJ2-7; TRBD1 aligns across 8 bases. CDR1 and CDR2 from the germline V gene are LNHDA and SQIVND (reference sequence). With V trimmed by 0 bases and J by 11 bases, 6 bases remained unmatched. The CDR3 sequence is 13 residues long. The CDR3 DNA is TGTGCCAGTAGTATAGAAGAAGGGGGACAGGAGTACTTC. Protein sequence: CASSIEEGGQEYF.

The chain has TRBV4-2 and TRBJ1-5; D unresolved. CDR3 length: 15 residues. The V and J ends lost 1 base and 1 base respectively, with 8 bases between them. Germline V lookup: CDR1 LGHNA, CDR2 YNFKEQ. CDR3 nucleotide sequence: TGTGCCAGCAGCCAAGTTTCGGCAAGCAATCAGCCCCAGCATTTT. Translating gives CASSQVSASNQPQHF.

The chain uses TRBV7-9 and TRBJ1-5, with D unclear. In germline, CDR1 is SEHNR, CDR2 FQNEAQ (reference sequence). Trimming pared 5 bases from V and 6 bases from J, leaving 14 bases between. This CDR3 has 14 amino acids. CDR3: CASSSWEGGQPQHF. CDR3 DNA: TGTGCCAGCAGCAGCTGGGAGGGAGGTCAGCCCCAGCATTTT.

The chain joins TRBV10-3 to TRBJ2-7; D might be TRBD1 (5 bases). This CDR3 contains 13 residues. Germline assignment: CDR1 ENHRY and CDR2 SYGVKD. Trimming stripped 6 bases from V and 3 bases from J, with 12 bases between. The CDR3 DNA reads as TGTGCCATCAGAGTAGACAGAAACTACGAGCAGTACTTC. Amino acids: CAIRVDRNYEQYF.

The CDR3 is CATSTGGSTDTQYF. In DNA, the CDR3 is TGTGCCACCAGCACCGGGGGTAGCACAGATACGCAGTATTTT. This chain uses TRBV15 with TRBJ2-3, with a possible D match to TRBD2 (6 bases). The germline CDR1 and CDR2 sequences are LNHNV and YYDKDF (reference sequence). The V and J ends lost 4 bases and 0 bases respectively, with 8 bases between them. CDR3 length: 14 residues.

V and J are TRBV5-1 and TRBJ2-2; TRBD2 is a possible D gene (5 bases). Trimming removed 0 bases at V and 0 bases at J, with 15 bases between. Looked up from germline, CDR1 is SGHRS and CDR2 is YFSETQ. The CDR3 extends over 18 amino acids. The CDR3 spells CASSLGVFWGANTGELFF. The CDR3 DNA is TGCGCCAGCAGCTTGGGGGTGTTCTGGGGAGCGAACACCGGGGAGCTGTTTTTT.

The chain carries TRBV4-3 and TRBJ2-7; 8 nucleotides line up with TRBD1. J gave up 3 bases and V 0 bases, and 7 bases lay outside the gene matches. CDR1 and CDR2 (germline): LGHNA, YSLEER. The CDR3 spans 16 residues. This chain's CDR3 is CASSQDWTGTGYEQYF. The CDR3 DNA reads TGCGCCAGCAGCCAAGATTGGACAGGGACCGGCTACGAGCAGTACTTC.

V usage is TRBV5-1 and J usage is TRBJ1-1; TRBD1 is a possible D gene (6 bases). Germline V gene lookup returns CDR1 SGHRS and CDR2 YFSETQ. This CDR3 contains 13 residues. Trimming removed 4 bases at V and 10 bases at J, with 17 bases between. CDR3 in DNA: TGCGCCAGCAGCCCGACCAACAGGGCTGGAGCTTTCTTT. This encodes CASSPTNRAGAFF. The full variable domain, its missing parts supplied by reference TRBV5-1 and TRBJ1-1, is KAGVTQTPRYLIKTRGQQVTLSCSPISGHRSVSWYQQTPGQGLQFLFEYFSETQRNKGNFPGRFSGRQFSNSRSEMNVSTLELGDSALYLCASSPTNRAGAFFGQGTRLTVV.

This chain connects TRBV27 to TRBJ2-3, with TRBD2 matching over 9 bases. The V and J ends lost 5 bases and 0 bases, in that order; junction bases with no gene match: 3. The length of the CDR3 is 15 residues. Germline values: CDR1 MNHEY, CDR2 SMNVEV (reference sequence). The CDR3 nucleotides read TGTGCCAGCAGTCAGCTAGCGGGGAGCACAGATACGCAGTATTTT. Amino acid sequence: CASSQLAGSTDTQYF.

For this clone: At one end the junction does not follow the germline gene, possibly because of a read error. The chain carries TRBV7-7 and TRBJ1-1; TRBD1 might be the D (5 bases). This CDR3 region has 13 residues. Per germline, CDR1 SSHAT and CDR2 FNYEAQ (reference sequence). The CDR3 is CASSLREGAEAFF. CDR3 nucleotides: TGTGCTAGCAGCTTACGGGAAGGGGCTGAAGCTTTCTTT. The entire variable domain, with the rest obtained from reference TRBV7-7 and TRBJ1-1, is as follows: GAGVSQSPRYKVTKRGQDVTLRCDPISSHATLYWYQQALGQGPEFLTYFNYEAQPDKSGLPSDRFSAERPEGSISTLTIQRTEQRDSAMYRCASSLREGAEAFFGQGTRLTVV.